A selection of T cell receptor beta chains follows, all from one sample in a study of cytomegalovirus exposure and HLA in healthy donors. Generated by immunoSEQ multiplex PCR, the TCRdb table keeps only in-frame clones and is missing some. Counted here are approximately 180,000 clones, around 75% occurring once; the ten biggest clones make up about 3%. The source material was PBMCs. The receptor source for this set is a male donor in good health and CMV-seronegative. Both conserved end residues are part of each CDR3. A D gene is named only where the DNA matches it firmly. Part of the rows lack a size; the others show once, few, many or a class for expanded clones.

V gene: TRBV5-4
J gene: TRBJ1-2
clone size: .
D gene: TRBD1
CDR3 DNA: TGTGCCAGCAGCTTGGGGACAGGGGCCTATGGCTACACCTTC
CDR3 protein: CASSLGTGAYGYTF

V gene: TRBV27
J gene: TRBJ1-5
clone size: few
D gene: TRBD1
CDR3 DNA: TGTGCCAGCAGTTTATCGAGACAGGGGATATATAGCAATCAGCCCCAGCATTTT
CDR3 protein: CASSLSRQGIYSNQPQHF

V gene: TRBV28
J gene: TRBJ2-2
clone size: .
D gene: .
CDR3 DNA: TGTGCCGGCAGTGCGGACAGTATCGGGCTAGCAAAAACCGGGGAGCTGTTTTTT
CDR3 protein: CAGSADSIGLAKTGELFF

V gene: TRBV6-5
J gene: TRBJ2-3
clone size: .
D gene: .
CDR3 DNA: TGTGCCAGCAGTTACACTGGACTGAACACAGATACGCAGTATTTT
CDR3 protein: CASSYTGLNTDTQYF

V gene: TRBV6-5
J gene: TRBJ1-2
clone size: .
D gene: .
CDR3 DNA: TGTGCCAGCAGTTACTCGGGCGTAGGAACTGGCTACACCTTC
CDR3 protein: CASSYSGVGTGYTF

V gene: TRBV7-3
J gene: TRBJ2-2
clone size: .
D gene: .
CDR3 DNA: TGTGCCAGCAGTGCGGGTACCGGCACCGGGGAGCTGTTTTTT
CDR3 protein: CASSAGTGTGELFF

V gene: TRBV11-2
J gene: TRBJ2-5
clone size: once
D gene: .
CDR3 DNA: TGTGCCAGCAGCCAAAAAGCCAGGCTAGCGAATAATAACCAAGAGACCCAGTACTTC
CDR3 protein: CASSQKARLANNNQETQYF

V gene: TRBV27
J gene: TRBJ1-2
clone size: .
D gene: TRBD1
CDR3 DNA: TGTGCCAGCAGGAGTCCCGGGACAGGGATCGATGGCTACACCTTC
CDR3 protein: CASRSPGTGIDGYTF

V gene: TRBV6-5
J gene: TRBJ1-2
clone size: .
D gene: TRBD1
CDR3 DNA: TGTGCCAGCAGACAGGGGGGAGGCTACACCTTC
CDR3 protein: CASRQGGGYTF

V gene: TRBV12-5
J gene: TRBJ2-5
clone size: .
D gene: TRBD2
CDR3 DNA: TGTGCTAGTGGTTCCACTAGCGGGGCACAAGAGACCCAGTACTTC
CDR3 protein: CASGSTSGAQETQYF

V gene: TRBV15
J gene: TRBJ2-1
clone size: .
D gene: TRBD1
CDR3 DNA: TGTGCCACCAGCAGAGATTGGGGGGGGACCGGGGACAGGGACAATGAGCAGTTCTTC
CDR3 protein: CATSRDWGGTGDRDNEQFF

V gene: TRBV6-5
J gene: TRBJ1-2
clone size: .
D gene: .
CDR3 DNA: TGTGCCAGCAGACGCGACACCAACTATGGCTACACCTTC
CDR3 protein: CASRRDTNYGYTF

V gene: TRBV30
J gene: TRBJ1-4
clone size: once
D gene: .
CDR3 DNA: TGTGCCGAGGATCCGACAGCGCATACAACTAATGAAAAACTGTTTTTT
CDR3 protein: CAEDPTAHTTNEKLFF

V gene: TRBV30
J gene: TRBJ2-3
clone size: .
D gene: .
CDR3 DNA: TGTGCCTGGAGTGTATCTATATATACGCAGTATTTT
CDR3 protein: CAWSVSIYTQYF

V gene: TRBV7-2
J gene: TRBJ1-3
clone size: once
D gene: .
CDR3 DNA: TGTGCCAGCAGCTTTACAGGAAACTCTGGAAACACCATATATTTT
CDR3 protein: CASSFTGNSGNTIYF

V gene: TRBV27
J gene: TRBJ1-2
clone size: .
D gene: .
CDR3 DNA: TGTGCCAGCAGTGAGGGAATTCCATATGGCTACACCTTC
CDR3 protein: CASSEGIPYGYTF

V gene: TRBV18
J gene: TRBJ2-1
clone size: .
D gene: TRBD1
CDR3 DNA: TGTGCCAGCTCATATACAGGGACAGGGTCGGGCAATGAGCAGTTCTTC
CDR3 protein: CASSYTGTGSGNEQFF

V gene: TRBV6-1
J gene: TRBJ1-1
clone size: once
D gene: .
CDR3 DNA: TGTGCCAGCAGGCAACTAGAGGGGGACACTGAAGCTTTCTTT
CDR3 protein: CASRQLEGDTEAFF

V gene: TRBV9
J gene: TRBJ2-2
clone size: .
D gene: TRBD1
CDR3 DNA: TGTGCCAGCACCCCCTGGGACAGGGGCCCCGGGGAGCTGTTTTTT
CDR3 protein: CASTPWDRGPGELFF

V gene: TRBV6-1
J gene: TRBJ1-6
clone size: .
D gene: .
CDR3 DNA: TGTGCCAGCAGTGAAGGGGGGCAGGGTAATTCACCCCTCCACTTT
CDR3 protein: CASSEGGQGNSPLHF

V gene: TRBV28
J gene: TRBJ2-6
clone size: .
D gene: .
CDR3 DNA: TGTGCCAGCAGTACGGAGGGCTCTGGGGCCAACGTCCTGACTTTC
CDR3 protein: CASSTEGSGANVLTF

V gene: TRBV5-1
J gene: TRBJ2-1
clone size: .
D gene: TRBD1
CDR3 DNA: TGCGCCAGCAGCTTGGTGGGACAGTTCAATGAGCAGTTCTTC
CDR3 protein: CASSLVGQFNEQFF

V gene: TRBV6-6
J gene: TRBJ2-7
clone size: .
D gene: TRBD2
CDR3 DNA: TGTGCCAGCAGTTACCCCGGGACTAGCGGATACGAGCAGTACTTC
CDR3 protein: CASSYPGTSGYEQYF

V gene: TRBV15
J gene: TRBJ2-3
clone size: .
D gene: .
CDR3 DNA: TGTGCCACCAGCACTACTAGCACAGATACGCAGTATTTT
CDR3 protein: CATSTTSTDTQYF

V gene: TRBV19
J gene: TRBJ2-1
clone size: .
D gene: TRBD2
CDR3 DNA: TGTGCCAGTAGTATGTCGATGGTGCGGGGGGGGTCCTACAATGAGCAGTTCTTC
CDR3 protein: CASSMSMVRGGSYNEQFF

V gene: TRBV6-1
J gene: TRBJ2-1
clone size: .
D gene: TRBD2
CDR3 DNA: TGTGCCAGCAGGAGAGCGGGGGCCTTATACAATGAGCAGTTCTTC
CDR3 protein: CASRRAGALYNEQFF

V gene: TRBV7-7
J gene: TRBJ2-6
clone size: .
D gene: .
CDR3 DNA: TGTGCCAGCAGCTCGGGGGAGGCGGGGGCCAACGTCCTGACTTTC
CDR3 protein: CASSSGEAGANVLTF

V gene: TRBV10-3
J gene: TRBJ1-5
clone size: .
D gene: .
CDR3 DNA: TGTGCCATCAGTCAGGGATCGGGCAATCAGCCCCAGCATTTT
CDR3 protein: CAISQGSGNQPQHF

V gene: TRBV10-2
J gene: TRBJ2-5
clone size: .
D gene: TRBD2
CDR3 DNA: TGCGCCAGCTGGGGTAGCGGGGGAGGGGAGACCCAGTACTTC
CDR3 protein: CASWGSGGGETQYF